The rows below give T cell receptor beta chains drawn from one sample of a study of OX40 agonist ivuxolimab in advanced cancers. The method was immunoSEQ multiplex PCR; TCRdb's version includes in-frame clones alone and lacks a portion of them. The repertoire has tens of thousands of clones, about 86% of them found once; the top ten carry more than 0.9%. The sample here was CD4+ or CD8+ T cells sorted from blood, taken in a trial of the OX40 agonist ivuxolimab. All receptors derive from an adult with an advanced solid tumor such as melanoma, head and neck, liver or kidney cancer. Each CDR3 is given without its conserved first and last residue.

>TRBV5-1|TRBJ2-5
ASSLGGQQETQY
>TRBV6-5|TRBJ2-7
ASSYSRGDSYEQY
>TRBV7-9|TRBJ1-4
ASSLGGTSNEKLF
>TRBV5-5|TRBJ2-5
ASSPQGEETQY
>TRBV29-1|TRBJ2-5
SAGPQEGTQY
>TRBV7-2|TRBJ2-5
ASSSTSGETQY
>TRBV30|TRBJ2-3
ACPAVGSGGTDTQY
>TRBV18|TRBJ2-1
ASSPSLSDEQF
>TRBV7-2|TRBJ1-3
ASSPPGQRSGNTIY
>TRBV6-4|TRBJ1-1
ASSDSDRGTEAF
>TRBV19|TRBJ1-4
ASADRAREKLF
>TRBV19|TRBJ1-1
ARDPRAYEAF
>TRBV29-1|TRBJ1-1
SVGGWPDTEAF
>TRBV5-4|TRBJ2-7
ASSFGRTSYEQY
>TRBV15|TRBJ2-3
ATSRVTGESADTQY
>TRBV12-5|TRBJ1-5
ASGITGVQPQH
>TRBV30|TRBJ1-1
AWSQLMNTEAF
>TRBV29-1|TRBJ1-1
SARETANTEAF
>TRBV2|TRBJ2-2
ASSDFTGELF
>TRBV13|TRBJ2-7
ASSTMGGMYEQY
>TRBV19|TRBJ1-1
ASTMGQGRTSVEAF
>TRBV5-4|TRBJ1-2
ASSLEGGVRGSGGYT
>TRBV7-8|TRBJ1-1
ASSLNVLNTEAF
>TRBV4-1|TRBJ2-3
ASSQGQPYTDTQY
>TRBV18|TRBJ1-1
ASSHHITENTEAF
>TRBV2|TRBJ1-2
ASSDSGIGYT
>TRBV5-4|TRBJ2-2
ASTEFMPGADTGELF
>TRBV6-6|TRBJ2-7
ASSPTGTVYEQY
>TRBV9|TRBJ2-2
ASSVAGGFTGELF
>TRBV9|TRBJ2-2
ASSVGLAGAPGTGELF
>TRBV6-1|TRBJ1-1
ASGWGVSMNTEAF
>TRBV11-2|TRBJ2-2
ASSPSTGLRTGELF
>TRBV10-1|TRBJ2-2
ASRTLQDTGELF